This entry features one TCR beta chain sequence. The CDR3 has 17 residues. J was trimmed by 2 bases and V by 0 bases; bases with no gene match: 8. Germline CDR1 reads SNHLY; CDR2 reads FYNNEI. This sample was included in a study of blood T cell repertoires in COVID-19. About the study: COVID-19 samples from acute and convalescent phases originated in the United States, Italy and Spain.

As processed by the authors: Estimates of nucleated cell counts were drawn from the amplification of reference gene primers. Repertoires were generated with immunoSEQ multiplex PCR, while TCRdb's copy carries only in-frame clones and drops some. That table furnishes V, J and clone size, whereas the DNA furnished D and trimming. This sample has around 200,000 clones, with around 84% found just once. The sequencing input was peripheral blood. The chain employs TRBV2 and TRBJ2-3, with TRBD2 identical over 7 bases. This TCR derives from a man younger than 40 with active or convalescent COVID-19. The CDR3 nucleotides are TGTGCCAGCAGTGAAGCGGGGCGGGGGAAATTCACAGATACGCAGTATTTT. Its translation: CASSEAGRGKFTDTQYF.